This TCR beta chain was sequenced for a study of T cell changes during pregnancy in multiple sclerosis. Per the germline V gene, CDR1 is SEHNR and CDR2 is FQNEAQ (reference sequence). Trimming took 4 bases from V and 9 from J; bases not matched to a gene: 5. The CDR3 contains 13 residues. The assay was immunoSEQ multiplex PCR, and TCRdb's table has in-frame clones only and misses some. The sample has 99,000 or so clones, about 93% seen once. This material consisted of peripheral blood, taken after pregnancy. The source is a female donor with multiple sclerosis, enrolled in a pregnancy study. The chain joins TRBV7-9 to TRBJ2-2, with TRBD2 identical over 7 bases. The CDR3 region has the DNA TGTGCCAGCAGCTCCCGACTAGCACGGGAGCTGTTTTTT. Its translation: CASSSRLARELFF.